Presented here are 9 T cell receptor beta chains from one specimen sequenced in a study of CD8+ T cells in alopecia areata. Treatment: oral pan-JAK inhibitor, 5-10 mg twice daily. In each case, RNA was isolated and then reverse transcribed into cDNA as the sequencing template. Libraries were prepared by immunoSEQ multiplex PCR; TCRdb keeps only in-frame clonotypes and omits some of them. The table includes about 140,000 clones, approximately 86% detected once. The sequencing here drew on CD8+ T cells sorted from blood, taken at week 4, from a patient treated with tofacitinib. These receptors originate from a human donor with alopecia areata.

The chain has TRBV25-1 and TRBJ1-4; 7 bases align to TRBD1. The V segment lost 5 bases and the J segment 3 bases; nucleotides outside the gene matches: 6. The germline V gene has CDR1 MGHDK and CDR2 SYGVNS. The CDR3 has 15 residues. The CDR3: CASSSPGTANEKLFF. DNA for the CDR3: TGTGCCAGCAGTAGCCCCGGGACAGCTAATGAAAAACTGTTTTTT.

This clone occurred a few times. V gene TRBV18 combines with J gene TRBJ1-6, with TRBD1 matching 9 bases. Germline V CDR1 and CDR2: KGHSH, LQKENI. Trimming cost V 6 bases and J 18 bases; bases outside gene matches: 6. This CDR3 is 11 amino acids long. The CDR3 here is CASSSGQGNHF. The CDR3 DNA reads as TGTGCCAGCTCGTCGGGACAGGGAAACCACTTT.

This sequence joins TRBV4-1 and TRBJ2-1, with 11 bases lining up with TRBD2. J was trimmed by 5 bases and V by 0 bases; bases with no gene match: 9. The CDR3 sequence is 18 residues long. From germline, CDR1 is MGHRA and CDR2 YSYEKL. In DNA, the CDR3 is TGCGCCAGCAGCCAAGATCGGGTAGCGGGAGGGCTGGACAATGAGCAGTTCTTC. Protein product: CASSQDRVAGGLDNEQFF.

This clone was counted a few times. This chain links TRBV30 with TRBJ2-2; unclear D gene. Germline assignment: CDR1 GTSNPN and CDR2 SVGIG (reference sequence). The V end was cut by 3 bases, the J end by 4 bases, with 9 bases between. The CDR3 has 13 amino acids. The CDR3 sequence: CAWSAKVTGELFF. DNA of the CDR3: TGTGCCTGGAGCGCAAAGGTCACCGGGGAGCTGTTTTTT. Together with reference TRBV30 and TRBJ2-2, the CDR3 gives the full variable domain: SQTIHQWPATLVQPVGSPLSLECTVEGTSNPNLYWYRQAAGRGLQLLFYSVGIGQISSEVPQNLSASRPQDRQFILSSKKLLLSDSGFYLCAWSAKVTGELFFGEGSRLTVL.

CDR3 DNA: TGCGCCAGCAGCTTGATAAAGGATTACCATGAGCAGTTCTTC. It codes for CASSLIKDYHEQFF. The rearrangement links TRBV5-1 to TRBJ2-1, with D uncertain. CDR1 and CDR2 (germline): SGHRS, YFSETQ. V lost 1 base, J lost 8 bases, and 13 bases lay in between. CDR3 length: 14 residues.

This chain joins TRBV27 and TRBJ2-1; D is undetermined. Looked up from germline, CDR1 is MNHEY and CDR2 is SMNVEV (reference sequence). This CDR3 region has 13 residues. The V end lost 0 bases, the J end lost 6 bases, and 6 bases lay between the germline ends. Written as DNA, the CDR3 is TGTGCCAGCAGTTTATCGAACGTCAATGAGCAGTTCTTC. It encodes CASSLSNVNEQFF.

The chain couples TRBV7-9 to TRBJ1-1; tentatively, D is TRBD1 (5 bases). Trimming took off 3 bases at V and 0 bases at J, with 8 bases between the two ends. The CDR3 extends over 14 amino acids. Germline V gene lookup returns CDR1 SEHNR and CDR2 FQNEAQ (reference sequence). CDR3 sequence reads: CASSFPGMNTEAFF. The CDR3 DNA sequence: TGTGCCAGCAGCTTCCCAGGGATGAACACTGAAGCTTTCTTT.

In this sample, this clone turned up a few times. The V call is TRBV15, the J call TRBJ2-6; D is unclear. This CDR3 spans 17 amino acids. V dropped 3 bases and J dropped 0 bases, with 12 bases sitting between them. Germline V CDR1 and CDR2: LNHNV, YYDKDF (reference sequence). The CDR3 bases are TGTGCCACCAGCAGTCCAACTATCTCCTCTGGGGCCAACGTCCTGACTTTC. The encoded protein is CATSSPTISSGANVLTF. Drawing the rest from reference TRBV15 and TRBJ2-6, the complete variable domain is DAMVIQNPRYQVTQFGKPVTLSCSQTLNHNVMYWYQQKSSQAPKLLFHYYDKDFNNEADTPDNFQSRRPNTSFCFLDIRSPGLGDTAMYLCATSSPTISSGANVLTFGAGSRLTVL.

V gene TRBV19 combines with J gene TRBJ2-5; TRBD2 might be the D (6 bases). Trimming removed 7 bases at V and 0 bases at J, with 15 bases between. CDR3 length: 15 residues. Germline lookup yields CDR1 LNHDA and CDR2 SQIVND (reference sequence). CDR3 sequence reads: CASNPTGADQETQYF. The CDR3 DNA is TGTGCCAGTAACCCTACGGGAGCAGACCAAGAGACCCAGTACTTC.